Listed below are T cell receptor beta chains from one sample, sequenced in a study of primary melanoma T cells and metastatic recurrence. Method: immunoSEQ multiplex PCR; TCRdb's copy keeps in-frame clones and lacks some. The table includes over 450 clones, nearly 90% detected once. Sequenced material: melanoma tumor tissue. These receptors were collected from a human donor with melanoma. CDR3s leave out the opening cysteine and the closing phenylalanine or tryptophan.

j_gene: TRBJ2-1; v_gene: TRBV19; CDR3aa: ASSRDSYNEQF
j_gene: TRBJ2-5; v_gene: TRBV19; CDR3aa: AREHGQGKETQY
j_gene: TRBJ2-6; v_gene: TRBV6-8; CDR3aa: ASSYPGTGANVLT
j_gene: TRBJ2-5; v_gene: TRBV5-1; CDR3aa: ASRLGGFILQETQY
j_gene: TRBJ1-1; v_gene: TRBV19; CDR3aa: ASIGSLDTEAF
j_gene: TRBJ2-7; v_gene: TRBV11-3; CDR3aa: ASSLGGSPYEQY
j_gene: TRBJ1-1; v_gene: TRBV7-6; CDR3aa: ASSIGTASNTEAF
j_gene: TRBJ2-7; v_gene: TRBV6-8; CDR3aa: ASSTQTSGASYEQY
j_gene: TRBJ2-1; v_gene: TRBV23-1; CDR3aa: ASSQDPELEQF
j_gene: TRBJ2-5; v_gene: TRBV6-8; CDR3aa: ASSLTINRAQETQY
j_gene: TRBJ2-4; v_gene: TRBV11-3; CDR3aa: ASSLDTRLAKNIQY
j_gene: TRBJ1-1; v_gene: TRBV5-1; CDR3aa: ASSSTGTGNTEAF
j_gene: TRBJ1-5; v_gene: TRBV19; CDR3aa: ASDAADQPQH
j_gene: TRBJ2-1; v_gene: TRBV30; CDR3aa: ACSANTEQF
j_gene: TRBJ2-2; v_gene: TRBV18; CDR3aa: ASSPREQGANTGELF
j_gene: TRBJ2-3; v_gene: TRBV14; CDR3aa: ASSPTSEREQY
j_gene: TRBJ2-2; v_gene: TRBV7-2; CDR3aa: ASMARVGQGPSNTGELF
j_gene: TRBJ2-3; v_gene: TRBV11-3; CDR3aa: ASSSGLAGLDTQY
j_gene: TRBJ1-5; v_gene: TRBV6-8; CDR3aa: ASSSTPWGGSNQPQH
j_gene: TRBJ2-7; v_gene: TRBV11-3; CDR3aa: ASSSGLAGTYEQY